These T cell receptor beta chains were read from a single sample in a study of blood T cell repertoires in COVID-19. Sequenced by immunoSEQ multiplex PCR; TCRdb stores in-frame clones only, minus some. This table has hundreds of thousands of clones, around 85% appearing once. The sequenced sample consisted of PBMCs or T cells enriched from blood (not recorded which). The receptors here all came from a woman in her 50s who had recovered from COVID-19. The CDR3 runs from the conserved cysteine through the conserved F or W. The order of the fields is J gene, V gene, clone size, D gene, CDR3 protein, CDR3 DNA. D genes are given only for firm matches. Clone size appears in some rows only: once, few, many, or a class for an expanded clone.

J gene: TRBJ2-7; V gene: TRBV4-3; clone size: NA; D gene: NA; CDR3 protein: CASSQDLQKSYEQYF; CDR3 DNA: TGCGCCAGCAGCCAAGATCTACAGAAATCCTACGAGCAGTACTTC
J gene: TRBJ2-2; V gene: TRBV20-1; clone size: NA; D gene: NA; CDR3 protein: CSASRGHLSNTGELFF; CDR3 DNA: TGCAGTGCTAGTAGGGGACACCTTTCGAACACCGGGGAGCTGTTTTTT
J gene: TRBJ1-2; V gene: TRBV5-6; clone size: NA; D gene: TRBD1; CDR3 protein: CASSYRGTSGYTF; CDR3 DNA: TGTGCCAGCAGCTACAGGGGAACTTCCGGCTACACCTTC
J gene: TRBJ1-1; V gene: TRBV18; clone size: once; D gene: NA; CDR3 protein: CASSQGLNTEAFF; CDR3 DNA: TGTGCCAGCTCCCAGGGGCTTAACACTGAAGCTTTCTTT
J gene: TRBJ1-3; V gene: TRBV11-2; clone size: NA; D gene: NA; CDR3 protein: CASSTGLRNTIYF; CDR3 DNA: TGTGCCAGCAGCACAGGTCTCCGAAACACCATATATTTT
J gene: TRBJ2-1; V gene: TRBV28; clone size: NA; D gene: NA; CDR3 protein: CASSLPRGRGTQNEQFF; CDR3 DNA: TGTGCCAGCAGTTTACCTCGGGGCCGTGGGACACAGAATGAGCAGTTCTTC
J gene: TRBJ2-3; V gene: TRBV19; clone size: NA; D gene: NA; CDR3 protein: CASSTWLDTQYF; CDR3 DNA: TGTGCCAGTAGTACGTGGCTCGATACGCAGTATTTT
J gene: TRBJ2-1; V gene: TRBV29-1; clone size: few; D gene: NA; CDR3 protein: CSVDRLLSYNEQFF; CDR3 DNA: TGCAGCGTTGATCGACTACTCTCCTACAATGAGCAGTTCTTC
J gene: TRBJ2-1; V gene: TRBV4-1; clone size: NA; D gene: NA; CDR3 protein: CASSPSYDNEQFF; CDR3 DNA: TGCGCCAGCAGCCCGAGCTACGACAATGAGCAGTTCTTC
J gene: TRBJ1-2; V gene: TRBV7-2; clone size: NA; D gene: TRBD1; CDR3 protein: CASSLGGQDRNYGYTF; CDR3 DNA: TGTGCCAGCAGCTTAGGAGGACAGGACAGAAACTATGGCTACACCTTC
J gene: TRBJ1-1; V gene: TRBV7-9; clone size: NA; D gene: NA; CDR3 protein: CASSLGRNMNTEAFF; CDR3 DNA: TGTGCCAGCAGCCTCGGGAGGAATATGAACACTGAAGCTTTCTTT
J gene: TRBJ2-3; V gene: TRBV7-9; clone size: NA; D gene: NA; CDR3 protein: CASSFGTPSTDTQYF; CDR3 DNA: TGTGCCAGCAGCTTCGGGACACCTAGCACAGATACGCAGTATTTT
J gene: TRBJ2-7; V gene: TRBV6-5; clone size: NA; D gene: TRBD2; CDR3 protein: CASSFRGGGEQYF; CDR3 DNA: TGTGCCAGCAGTTTTCGGGGGGGCGGCGAGCAGTACTTC
J gene: TRBJ2-2; V gene: TRBV7-8; clone size: once; D gene: TRBD1; CDR3 protein: CASSSRQGLNTGELFF; CDR3 DNA: TGTGCCAGCAGCTCACGACAGGGGCTGAACACCGGGGAGCTGTTTTTT
J gene: TRBJ1-1; V gene: TRBV7-2; clone size: NA; D gene: TRBD1; CDR3 protein: CASSSQTGGYEAFF; CDR3 DNA: TGTGCCAGCAGCTCTCAGACAGGGGGTTATGAAGCTTTCTTT
J gene: TRBJ2-5; V gene: TRBV28; clone size: NA; D gene: TRBD1; CDR3 protein: CASSSVTGFLHETQYF; CDR3 DNA: TGTGCCAGCAGTTCGGTGACAGGGTTCCTTCACGAGACCCAGTACTTC
J gene: TRBJ2-3; V gene: TRBV5-5; clone size: NA; D gene: NA; CDR3 protein: CASSLVTSFADTQYF; CDR3 DNA: TGTGCCAGCAGCTTAGTGACTAGTTTCGCAGATACGCAGTATTTT
J gene: TRBJ2-3; V gene: TRBV11-2; clone size: once; D gene: TRBD2; CDR3 protein: CASSLIGTSGRADTQYF; CDR3 DNA: TGTGCCAGCAGCCTAATCGGGACTAGCGGGAGGGCAGATACGCAGTATTTT
J gene: TRBJ2-1; V gene: TRBV29-1; clone size: NA; D gene: TRBD2; CDR3 protein: CSVPAMALAGNYNEQFF; CDR3 DNA: TGCAGCGTTCCCGCCATGGCTCTAGCGGGTAACTACAATGAGCAGTTCTTC
J gene: TRBJ2-5; V gene: TRBV6-5; clone size: few; D gene: TRBD2; CDR3 protein: CASKSGGAGQETQYF; CDR3 DNA: TGTGCCAGCAAATCCGGGGGGGCAGGCCAAGAGACCCAGTACTTC
J gene: TRBJ1-6; V gene: TRBV2; clone size: few; D gene: NA; CDR3 protein: CASSERGEHNSPLHF; CDR3 DNA: TGTGCCAGCAGTGAACGGGGAGAGCATAATTCACCCCTCCACTTT
J gene: TRBJ1-1; V gene: TRBV30; clone size: NA; D gene: TRBD1; CDR3 protein: CAWRTGGFDTEAFF; CDR3 DNA: TGTGCCTGGAGGACAGGGGGCTTCGACACTGAAGCTTTCTTT
J gene: TRBJ2-2; V gene: TRBV16; clone size: NA; D gene: TRBD2; CDR3 protein: CASSQSGLAGVDGELFF; CDR3 DNA: TGTGCCAGCAGCCAATCGGGACTAGCGGGGGTCGACGGGGAGCTGTTTTTT
J gene: TRBJ2-5; V gene: TRBV19; clone size: NA; D gene: TRBD2; CDR3 protein: CASSISSGDGGTQYF; CDR3 DNA: TGTGCCAGTAGTATTAGTAGCGGGGATGGTGGGACCCAGTACTTC
J gene: TRBJ1-2; V gene: TRBV9; clone size: NA; D gene: NA; CDR3 protein: CASSPMARERGYTF; CDR3 DNA: TGTGCCAGCAGCCCAATGGCGAGGGAAAGAGGCTACACCTTC
J gene: TRBJ1-2; V gene: TRBV12-3/TRBV12-4; clone size: few; D gene: TRBD1; CDR3 protein: CASSLGDRARTF; CDR3 DNA: TGTGCCAGCAGTTTAGGGGACAGGGCGCGGACCTTC
J gene: TRBJ1-1; V gene: TRBV28; clone size: NA; D gene: TRBD1; CDR3 protein: CASSLVATGGPGAFF; CDR3 DNA: TGTGCCAGCAGTTTAGTTGCGACAGGGGGCCCTGGGGCTTTCTTT
J gene: TRBJ1-3; V gene: TRBV29-1; clone size: NA; D gene: NA; CDR3 protein: CSVEVLSGNTIYF; CDR3 DNA: TGCAGCGTTGAAGTTCTCTCTGGAAACACCATATATTTT
J gene: TRBJ2-3; V gene: TRBV10-2; clone size: NA; D gene: TRBD2; CDR3 protein: CASSIAGGGPDTQYF; CDR3 DNA: TGCGCCAGCAGCATAGCGGGAGGGGGCCCAGATACGCAGTATTTT
J gene: TRBJ1-2; V gene: TRBV5-4; clone size: NA; D gene: NA; CDR3 protein: CASSLLGGATNYGYTF; CDR3 DNA: TGTGCCAGCAGCCTACTGGGGGGGGCCACTAACTATGGCTACACCTTC
J gene: TRBJ1-1; V gene: TRBV11-2; clone size: once; D gene: TRBD1; CDR3 protein: CASSPTGAGFRTEAFF; CDR3 DNA: TGTGCCAGCAGTCCCACAGGGGCGGGTTTTCGGACTGAAGCTTTCTTT
J gene: TRBJ2-2; V gene: TRBV19; clone size: NA; D gene: TRBD2; CDR3 protein: CATRWGSGLNTGELFF; CDR3 DNA: TGTGCCACCAGATGGGGTAGCGGGCTTAACACCGGGGAGCTGTTTTTT
J gene: TRBJ2-3; V gene: TRBV2; clone size: NA; D gene: NA; CDR3 protein: CASSPGFTDTQYF; CDR3 DNA: TGTGCCAGCAGCCCGGGGTTCACAGATACGCAGTATTTT
J gene: TRBJ2-1; V gene: TRBV10-3; clone size: once; D gene: NA; CDR3 protein: CAISGTDYNEQFF; CDR3 DNA: TGTGCCATCAGTGGGACAGACTACAATGAGCAGTTCTTC
J gene: TRBJ1-1; V gene: TRBV6-6; clone size: NA; D gene: NA; CDR3 protein: CASSYEGDTEAFF; CDR3 DNA: TGTGCCAGCAGTTACGAGGGCGACACTGAAGCTTTCTTT
J gene: TRBJ2-1; V gene: TRBV24-1; clone size: NA; D gene: NA; CDR3 protein: CATSESNQGSSYNEQFF; CDR3 DNA: TGTGCCACCAGTGAGTCTAATCAGGGGAGCTCCTACAATGAGCAGTTCTTC
J gene: TRBJ2-2; V gene: TRBV15; clone size: few; D gene: NA; CDR3 protein: CATSRRAAGELFF; CDR3 DNA: TGTGCCACCAGCAGGCGAGCGGCCGGGGAGCTGTTTTTT
J gene: TRBJ2-1; V gene: TRBV6-4; clone size: once; D gene: NA; CDR3 protein: CASRGLASSNEQFF; CDR3 DNA: TGTGCCAGCAGGGGACTGGCCTCTAGTAATGAGCAGTTCTTC
J gene: TRBJ2-2; V gene: TRBV15; clone size: NA; D gene: NA; CDR3 protein: CATSPVDGSTGELFF; CDR3 DNA: TGTGCCACCAGCCCCGTGGATGGGAGCACCGGGGAGCTGTTTTTT
J gene: TRBJ1-4; V gene: TRBV5-1; clone size: NA; D gene: NA; CDR3 protein: CASSLDGGGTNEKLFF; CDR3 DNA: TGCGCCAGCAGCTTGGACGGGGGGGGAACTAATGAAAAACTGTTTTTT
J gene: TRBJ2-5; V gene: TRBV10-3; clone size: NA; D gene: TRBD1; CDR3 protein: CAISDRGSEVTQYF; CDR3 DNA: TGTGCCATCAGTGACAGGGGGTCCGAGGTGACCCAGTACTTC
J gene: TRBJ2-1; V gene: TRBV12-3/TRBV12-4; clone size: NA; D gene: TRBD2; CDR3 protein: CASSPTGGYEQFF; CDR3 DNA: TGTGCCAGCAGTCCCACGGGGGGATATGAGCAGTTCTTC
J gene: TRBJ2-5; V gene: TRBV18; clone size: NA; D gene: NA; CDR3 protein: CASSRGTRETQYF; CDR3 DNA: TGTGCCAGCTCACGGGGCACGAGAGAGACCCAGTACTTC
J gene: TRBJ1-4; V gene: TRBV6-1; clone size: NA; D gene: NA; CDR3 protein: CASSESLVPFF; CDR3 DNA: TGTGCCAGCAGTGAAAGCCTTGTCCCGTTTTTT
J gene: TRBJ2-5; V gene: TRBV18; clone size: NA; D gene: NA; CDR3 protein: CASSKIQGRGSLNQETQYF; CDR3 DNA: TGTGCCAGCTCAAAGATCCAGGGAAGAGGAAGTCTAAACCAAGAGACCCAGTACTTC
J gene: TRBJ1-5; V gene: TRBV6-2/TRBV6-3; clone size: NA; D gene: TRBD1; CDR3 protein: CASSRGRSNQPQHF; CDR3 DNA: TGTGCCAGCAGTAGGGGGCGTAGCAATCAGCCCCAGCATTTT
J gene: TRBJ1-1; V gene: TRBV4-1; clone size: NA; D gene: NA; CDR3 protein: CASSLRFDRRMSTEAFF; CDR3 DNA: TGCGCCAGCAGCCTAAGGTTCGACAGAAGAATGAGCACTGAAGCTTTCTTT
J gene: TRBJ2-1; V gene: TRBV11-2; clone size: NA; D gene: NA; CDR3 protein: CASGMTGTFSYNEQFF; CDR3 DNA: TGTGCCAGCGGGATGACCGGGACTTTCTCCTACAATGAGCAGTTCTTC
J gene: TRBJ1-2; V gene: TRBV20-1; clone size: once; D gene: TRBD1; CDR3 protein: CSARGRQGHTF; CDR3 DNA: TGCAGTGCTAGGGGAAGACAGGGCCACACCTTC
J gene: TRBJ1-5; V gene: TRBV5-1; clone size: NA; D gene: TRBD1; CDR3 protein: CASSSGQKDQPQHF; CDR3 DNA: TGCGCCAGCAGCTCGGGACAGAAGGATCAGCCCCAGCATTTT
J gene: TRBJ2-7; V gene: TRBV19; clone size: NA; D gene: TRBD1; CDR3 protein: CATAHTDRVYEQYF; CDR3 DNA: TGTGCCACCGCCCATACGGACAGGGTTTACGAGCAGTACTTC
J gene: TRBJ1-2; V gene: TRBV6-1; clone size: NA; D gene: TRBD1; CDR3 protein: CASSENYRGQNYYGYTF; CDR3 DNA: TGTGCCAGCAGTGAAAACTATCGGGGACAGAACTACTATGGCTACACCTTC
J gene: TRBJ1-2; V gene: TRBV7-9; clone size: NA; D gene: TRBD1; CDR3 protein: CASSSNRGQNYGYTF; CDR3 DNA: TGTGCCAGCAGCAGTAACAGGGGGCAGAACTATGGCTACACCTTC